This TCR beta chain was documented in a study of beta chain features in type 1 diabetes. The entirety of the isolated RNA underwent reverse transcription, so expressed TCRB transcripts were sequenced. Method: immunoSEQ multiplex PCR; TCRdb's copy keeps in-frame clones and lacks some. The sample records some 370,000 clones, about 10% being singletons. Only a few counts were recorded for this clone. Its antigen is unidentified. The study's findings and limits: Reduced insertions and increased deletions marked VDJ junctions in type 1 diabetes patients. Moderately but significantly shorter TCRB CDR3s were found in Type 1 diabetes patients in all four CD4+ subsets.

Stem cell-like memory, regulatory, central memory and naive CD4+ cells were sorted via CD45RO/CCR7/CD25/CD127/CD95/CD27. The V gene's germline CDR1 is MNHEY and CDR2 SVGAGI. V shed 5 bases and J 4 bases; nucleotides not matched to a gene: 5. CDR3 length: 14 residues. This clonotype was sampled from a young man with type 1 diabetes. J is TRBJ1-3 and V is TRBV6-5; 7 nucleotides match TRBD1. The source material was central memory CD4+ T cells from blood. CDR3 protein: CASSHEGAGNTIYF. In nucleotides, the CDR3 is TGTGCCAGCAGTCACGAGGGGGCGGGAAACACCATATATTTT.